Listed here is a single T cell receptor beta chain. Its antigen is as yet unknown. The sort gate was single viable CD3+CD4+CD8-CD45RO+ cells for memory CD4+ T cells. This sample was included in a study of memory CD4+ T cells and cytomegalovirus serostatus. This CDR3 comprises 11 residues. The germline gives CDR1 SNHLY, CDR2 FYNNEI. V was pared by 2 bases and J by 6 bases, with 3 bases between. Clones were sequenced by immunoSEQ multiplex PCR, and TCRdb holds only the in-frame ones, with some missing. The sample lists about 50,000 clones, approximately 80% occurring once. Study-wide results and limits: The CMV-associated TCR signature appears largely within the CD4+ memory repertoire.

The chain links TRBV2 to TRBJ2-3; no definite D call. The sequenced material came from memory CD4+ T cells from blood. The sequence derives from an adult in good health and CMV-seronegative. The CDR3: CASSEPDTQYF. The CDR3, as DNA: TGTGCCAGCAGTGAACCGGATACGCAGTATTTT. Full variable domain (rest looked up from reference TRBV2 and TRBJ2-3): EPEVTQTPSHQVTQMGQEVILRCVPISNHLYFYWYRQILGQKVEFLVSFYNNEISEKSEIFDDQFSVERPDGSNFTLKIRSTKLEDSAMYFCASSEPDTQYFGPGTRLTVL.